This T cell receptor beta chain was retrieved from a study of T cell responses to AZD1222 COVID-19 vaccine. Study-wide results and limits: Clonal diversity was possibly underestimated; the donors were predominantly white British and more often female. Variant regions that are unmutated are reportedly the target of nearly half of spike-specific TCRs.

Details on this clone: Its antigen is still unknown.

Generated by immunoSEQ multiplex PCR, the TCRdb table keeps only in-frame clones and is missing some. The table has around 150,000 clones, around 91% seen once. Per the germline V gene, CDR1 is SGHRS and CDR2 is YFSETQ. The CDR3 consists of 15 residues. Unmatched junction bases numbered 15, after V lost 4 bases and J lost 14 bases. The starting material was peripheral blood, obtained 28 days after the second AZD1222 dose. V gene TRBV5-1 combines with J gene TRBJ1-6, with 7 nucleotides matching TRBD1. This TCR was recovered from an adult who received the AZD1222 COVID-19 vaccine. The CDR3 here is CASSPQTGDLGSLHF. CDR3 DNA: TGCGCCAGCAGCCCGCAAACAGGGGACCTTGGATCCCTCCACTTT.